A selection of T cell receptor beta chains follows, all from one sample in a study of blood T cell repertoires in COVID-19. Using immunoSEQ multiplex PCR, the repertoire was profiled, and TCRdb retains in-frame clones only, with some absent. This sample has roughly 53,000 clones, with about three quarters found just once. The sequencing input was peripheral blood. Every receptor here comes from a man aged 65 to 79 with active or convalescent COVID-19. CDR3s include the opening cysteine and the closing phenylalanine or tryptophan. D genes are given only for firm matches. The size field is filled for only some rows; it gives once, few, many or a size class.

V	size	length	D	J	CDR3	DNA
TRBV7-9	-	15	TRBD1	TRBJ1-6	CASSLDRQGASPLHF	TGTGCCAGCAGCTTAGATCGGCAGGGGGCTTCACCCCTCCACTTT
TRBV4-2	-	16	TRBD2	TRBJ2-1	CASSALGLADYNEQFF	TGTGCCAGCTCCGCTTTAGGACTAGCGGACTACAATGAGCAGTTCTTC
TRBV6-5	-	15	TRBD1	TRBJ1-2	CASSWGDRAIYGYTF	TGTGCCAGCAGTTGGGGGGACAGGGCAATCTATGGCTACACCTTC
TRBV28	-	11	-	TRBJ1-2	CASTWAGGYTF	TGTGCCAGCACCTGGGCGGGAGGCTACACCTTC
TRBV7-2	-	11	-	TRBJ1-2	CASSTPGGYTF	TGTGCCAGCAGCACTCCCGGTGGCTACACCTTC
TRBV20-1	few	16	-	TRBJ1-2	CSASLEGGDSGYGYTF	TGCAGTGCTAGTCTGGAGGGGGGGGATTCGGGATATGGCTACACCTTC
TRBV4-3	-	15	-	TRBJ1-2	CASSQNRAPRYGYTF	TGCGCCAGCAGCCAAAACAGGGCGCCTAGGTATGGCTACACCTTC
TRBV4-1	few	13	-	TRBJ1-2	CASSQEAHYGYTF	TGCGCCAGCAGCCAAGAGGCTCACTATGGCTACACCTTC
TRBV12-3/TRBV12-4	-	12	-	TRBJ2-1	CASSFGWNEQFF	TGTGCCAGCAGTTTCGGGTGGAATGAGCAGTTCTTC
TRBV7-8	-	13	TRBD1	TRBJ1-1	CASSVGAGGLAFF	TGTGCCAGCAGCGTAGGGGCAGGGGGATTGGCTTTCTTT
TRBV12-3/TRBV12-4	-	11	-	TRBJ2-3	CASSFSNTQYF	TGTGCCAGCAGTTTCTCTAATACGCAGTATTTT
TRBV6-2/TRBV6-3	-	13	-	TRBJ2-7	CASSYFPPYEQYF	TGTGCCAGCAGTTACTTCCCTCCCTACGAGCAGTACTTC
TRBV24-1	-	15	-	TRBJ2-1	CATSDLKLSYNEQFF	TGTGCCACCAGTGATTTAAAGCTCTCCTACAATGAGCAGTTCTTC
TRBV18	-	15	TRBD1	TRBJ2-2	CASSPSAGGRRELFF	TGTGCCAGCTCACCTTCCGCAGGGGGTCGGCGGGAGCTGTTTTTT
TRBV4-3	-	17	TRBD1	TRBJ2-2	CASSRTGGQGRTGELFF	TGCGCCAGCAGCCGCACAGGGGGACAGGGCCGAACCGGGGAGCTGTTTTTT